These 6 T cell receptor beta chains were all obtained from the same sample, sequenced in a study of control samples from healthy donors and cancer patients. Only in-frame clones appear in the TCRdb table, and some are missing; sequencing was by immunoSEQ multiplex PCR. Altogether about 130,000 clones are present, just under 95% being singletons, with the ten largest covering about 5.5%. Sequenced: blood. Every receptor here comes from a man between 18 and 29 years old in good health.

The chain combines TRBV2 with TRBJ1-2; 9 positions agree with TRBD1. This CDR3 has 14 amino acids. Germline V CDR1 and CDR2: SNHLY, FYNNEI. J was trimmed by 2 bases and V by 6 bases; bases with no gene match: 4. In nucleotides, the CDR3 is TGTGCCAGCAGATACAGGGGGCAGAACTATGGCTACACCTTC. Its protein is CASRYRGQNYGYTF.

J is TRBJ2-3 and V is TRBV6-5; a possible D gene is TRBD2 (5 bases). The ends were cut back, 7 bases at V and 0 bases at J, with 14 bases in the middle. The CDR3 is 15 residues long. Looked up from germline, CDR1 is MNHEY and CDR2 is SVGAGI. The CDR3 loop is CASKPMEVSTDTQYF. CDR3 coding DNA: TGTGCCAGCAAACCGATGGAGGTCAGCACAGATACGCAGTATTTT.

J is TRBJ2-3 and V is TRBV29-1; TRBD2 matches at 15 bases. The junction had 4 bases not matched to a gene; V was cut back by 6 bases and J by 0 bases. From germline, CDR1 is SQVTM and CDR2 ANQGSEA. The CDR3 loop spans 16 amino acids. CDR3 region: CSVSGTSGGSTDTQYF. CDR3 nucleotides: TGCAGCGTCTCCGGGACTAGCGGGGGGAGCACAGATACGCAGTATTTT.

This sequence joins TRBV2 and TRBJ2-1; D may correspond to TRBD1 or TRBD2 (6 bases each). Germline CDR1 is SNHLY and CDR2 is FYNNEI. The CDR3 is made up of 16 amino acids. Between the trimmed V and J ends, which lost 6 bases and 4 bases, there was a span of 19 bases. CDR3 in amino acids: CASRASSGATYNEQFF. DNA for the CDR3: TGTGCCAGCAGGGCATCTTCGGGGGCAACATACAATGAGCAGTTCTTC.

The chain carries TRBV2 and TRBJ2-2; D not resolved. Germline-derived CDR1 and CDR2 are SNHLY and FYNNEI. Trimming pared 7 bases from V and 0 bases from J, leaving 6 bases between. CDR3 size: 13 residues. CDR3 sequence: CASTFANTGELFF. Here the CDR3 DNA reads TGTGCCAGCACCTTCGCGAACACCGGGGAGCTGTTTTTT.

The chain employs TRBV2 and TRBJ1-1; D perhaps matches TRBD1 (5 bases). CDR1 is SNHLY, CDR2 FYNNEI, per germline. Trimming removed 2 bases at V and 0 bases at J, with 10 bases between. This CDR3 contains 15 residues. CDR3 nucleotides: TGTGCCAGCAGTGAACGCGGGGGACTGAACACTGAAGCTTTCTTT. As protein: CASSERGGLNTEAFF.